This T cell receptor beta chain was obtained from a study of CD4 T cells in relation to SARS-CoV-2 and coronaviruses. Study at large: The restricting HLA molecule for shared crossreactive spike epitopes was mapped.

The unexposed donors gave CD4+ T cells in about 2011-2019, prior to COVID-19. The cells were cultured for under twelve days before CD4+ T cells were isolated. Sequencing used immunoSEQ multiplex PCR; TCRdb keeps in-frame clones, though not all of them. The data show about 21,000 clones, roughly 80% seen once. The CDR3 spans 12 residues. Germline V gene data show CDR1 as MNHEY and CDR2 as SVGEGT. The germline V and J ends were trimmed by 6 bases and 4 bases, with 9 bases remaining between them. As for this clone: Its antigen is as yet unknown.

The origin of this receptor is a human donor in good health. The chain combines TRBV6-2 or TRBV6-3 with TRBJ1-2; no clear D. Sequencing used CD4+ T cells from PBMCs, cultured in vitro. The CDR3 region is CASSQESYGYTF. CDR3 DNA sequence: TGTGCCAGCAGCCAAGAATCCTATGGCTACACCTTC.